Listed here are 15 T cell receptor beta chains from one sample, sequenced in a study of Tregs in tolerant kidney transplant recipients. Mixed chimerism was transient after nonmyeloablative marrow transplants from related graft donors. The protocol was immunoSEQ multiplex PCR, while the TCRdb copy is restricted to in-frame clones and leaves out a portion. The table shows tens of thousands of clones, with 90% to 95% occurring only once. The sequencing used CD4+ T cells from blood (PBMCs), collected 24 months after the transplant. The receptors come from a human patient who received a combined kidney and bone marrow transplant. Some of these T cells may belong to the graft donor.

The CDR3 region has the DNA TGCGCCAGCCAGACAGGGGCGAACACCGGGGAGCTGTTTTTT. Protein: CASQTGANTGELFF. This chain connects TRBV5-1 to TRBJ2-2, with 8 bases identical to TRBD1. The CDR3 has 14 residues. CDR1 and CDR2 (germline): SGHRS, YFSETQ. Trimming took 7 bases from V and 0 from J; bases not matched to a gene: 2.

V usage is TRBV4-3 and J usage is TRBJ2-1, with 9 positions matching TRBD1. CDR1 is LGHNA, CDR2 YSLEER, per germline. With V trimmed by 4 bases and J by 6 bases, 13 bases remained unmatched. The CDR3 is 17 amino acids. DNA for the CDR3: TGCGCCAGCAGCCGACGAATTTCGGACAGGGGAGGCAATGAGCAGTTCTTC. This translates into CASSRRISDRGGNEQFF.

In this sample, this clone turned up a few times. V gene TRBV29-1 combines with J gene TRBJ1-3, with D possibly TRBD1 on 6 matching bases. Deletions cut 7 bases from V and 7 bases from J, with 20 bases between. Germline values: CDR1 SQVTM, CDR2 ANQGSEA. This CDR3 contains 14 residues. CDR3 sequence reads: CSGKDSLSGNTIYF. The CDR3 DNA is TGCAGCGGCAAGGACAGTTTATCAGGGAACACCATATATTTT.

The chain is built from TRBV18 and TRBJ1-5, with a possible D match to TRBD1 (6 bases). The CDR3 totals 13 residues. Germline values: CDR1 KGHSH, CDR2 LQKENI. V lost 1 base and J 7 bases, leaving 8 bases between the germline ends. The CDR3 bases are TGTGCCAGCTCACCACGGCAGGGGCAGCCCCAGCATTTT. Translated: CASSPRQGQPQHF.

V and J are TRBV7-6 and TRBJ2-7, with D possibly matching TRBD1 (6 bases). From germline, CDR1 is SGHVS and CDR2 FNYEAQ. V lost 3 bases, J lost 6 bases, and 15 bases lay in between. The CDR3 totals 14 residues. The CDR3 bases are TGTGCCAGCAGCTTTTTACAGGGAGACTTCGAGCAGTACTTC. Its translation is CASSFLQGDFEQYF.

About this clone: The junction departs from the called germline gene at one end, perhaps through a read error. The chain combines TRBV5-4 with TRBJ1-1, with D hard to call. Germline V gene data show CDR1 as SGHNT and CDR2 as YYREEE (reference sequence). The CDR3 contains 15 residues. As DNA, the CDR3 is TGTACCAGCAGCTACCTCAGCCGGGTAAACACTGAAGCTTTCTTT. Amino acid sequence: CTSSYLSRVNTEAFF.

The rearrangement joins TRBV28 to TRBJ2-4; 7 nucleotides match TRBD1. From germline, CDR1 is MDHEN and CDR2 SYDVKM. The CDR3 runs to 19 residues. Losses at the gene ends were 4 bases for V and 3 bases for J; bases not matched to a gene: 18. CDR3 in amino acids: CASSSLPKTGPSGKNIQYF. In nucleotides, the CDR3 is TGTGCCAGCAGTTCACTACCCAAGACAGGGCCCTCAGGCAAAAACATTCAGTACTTC.

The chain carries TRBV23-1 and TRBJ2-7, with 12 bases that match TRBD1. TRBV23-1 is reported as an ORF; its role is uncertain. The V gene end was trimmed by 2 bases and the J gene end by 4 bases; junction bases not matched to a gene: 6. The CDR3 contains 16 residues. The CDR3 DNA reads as TGCGCCAGCAGTCAAGAGAGGGACAGGGGGCAGTACGAGCAGTACTTC. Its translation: CASSQERDRGQYEQYF.

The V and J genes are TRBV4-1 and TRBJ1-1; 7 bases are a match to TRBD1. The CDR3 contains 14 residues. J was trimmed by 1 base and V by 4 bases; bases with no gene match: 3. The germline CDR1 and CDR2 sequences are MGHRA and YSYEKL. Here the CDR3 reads CASSRRDRNTEAFF. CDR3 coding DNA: TGCGCCAGCAGCCGCCGGGACAGGAACACTGAAGCTTTCTTT.

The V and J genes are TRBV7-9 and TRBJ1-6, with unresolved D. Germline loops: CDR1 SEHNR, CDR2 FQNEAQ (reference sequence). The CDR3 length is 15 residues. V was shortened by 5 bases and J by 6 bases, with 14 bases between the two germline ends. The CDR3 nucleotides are TGTGCCAGCAGCCCGGGTCGCAGTAGTAATTCACCCCTCCACTTT. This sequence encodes CASSPGRSSNSPLHF.

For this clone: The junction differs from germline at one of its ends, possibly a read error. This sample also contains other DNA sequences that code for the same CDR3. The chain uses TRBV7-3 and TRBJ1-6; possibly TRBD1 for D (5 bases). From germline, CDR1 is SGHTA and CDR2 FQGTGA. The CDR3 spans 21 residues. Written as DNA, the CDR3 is TGTGCCAGCAGGACCCACTTGTCGGTCCCCCCTAATAAGGACAAAAATTCCCCCCTCCACTTT. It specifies CASRTHLSVPPNKDKNSPLHF.

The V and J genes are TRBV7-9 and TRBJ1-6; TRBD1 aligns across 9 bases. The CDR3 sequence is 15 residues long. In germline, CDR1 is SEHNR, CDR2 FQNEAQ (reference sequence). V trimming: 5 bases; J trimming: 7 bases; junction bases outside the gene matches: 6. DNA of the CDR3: TGTGCCAGCAGCCTCCGTACAGGGGGCAATTCACCCCTCCACTTT. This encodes CASSLRTGGNSPLHF. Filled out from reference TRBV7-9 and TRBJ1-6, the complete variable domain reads DTGVSQNPRHKITKRGQNVTFRCDPISEHNRLYWYRQTLGQGPEFLTYFQNEAQLEKSRLLSDRFSAERPKGSFSTLEIQRTEQGDSAMYLCASSLRTGGNSPLHFGNGTRLTVT.

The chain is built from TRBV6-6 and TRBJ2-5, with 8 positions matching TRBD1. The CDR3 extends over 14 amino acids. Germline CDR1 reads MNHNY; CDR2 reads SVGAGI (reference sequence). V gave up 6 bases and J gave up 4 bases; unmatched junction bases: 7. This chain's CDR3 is CASRQDRVTETQYF. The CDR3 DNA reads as TGTGCCAGCAGACAGGACAGGGTGACAGAGACCCAGTACTTC.

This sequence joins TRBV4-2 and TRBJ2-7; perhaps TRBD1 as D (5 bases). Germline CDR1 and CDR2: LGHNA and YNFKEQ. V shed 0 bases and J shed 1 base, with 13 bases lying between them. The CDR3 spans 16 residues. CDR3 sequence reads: CASSQDQAGLSYEQYF. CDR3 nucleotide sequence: TGTGCCAGCAGCCAAGACCAGGCAGGGCTTTCCTACGAGCAGTACTTC.

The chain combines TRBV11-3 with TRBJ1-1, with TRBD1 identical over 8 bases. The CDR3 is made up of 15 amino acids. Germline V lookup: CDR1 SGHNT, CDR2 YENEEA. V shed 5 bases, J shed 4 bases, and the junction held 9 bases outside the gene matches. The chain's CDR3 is CASSRLQGVGTEAFF. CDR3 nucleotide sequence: TGTGCCAGCAGCCGGTTACAGGGGGTGGGCACTGAAGCTTTCTTT.